The clone carrying this T cell receptor (beta chain) was seen repeatedly, ten times or more. Libraries were prepared by immunoSEQ multiplex PCR; TCRdb keeps only in-frame clonotypes and omits some of them. Counted here are roughly 240,000 clones, around 90% occurring once; the ten biggest clones make up 0.87%. The study drew participants aged about 18 to 95 years from about two dozen US areas. Participants had their cohort set by participant-reported clinical history. This sample was taken from a study of blood T cell repertoires in COVID-19. About the research overall: There were acute and convalescent COVID-19 samples, and they came from the United States, Italy and Spain. PBMCs, B-cell-depleted T cells, or T cells provided the cDNA or gDNA that made up the material.

The germline V gene has CDR1 SGHRS and CDR2 YFSETQ. V was trimmed by 0 bases and J by 3 bases, leaving 9 bases between them. The CDR3 is made up of 14 amino acids. The chain carries TRBV5-1 and TRBJ2-5; tentatively, D is TRBD2 (5 bases). Input material: PBMCs or T cells enriched from blood (not recorded which). The receptor comes from a man between 45 and 60 years old who had been exposed to COVID-19. The CDR3: CASSLGTTKETQYF. The CDR3 DNA is TGCGCCAGCAGCTTGGGTACGACTAAAGAGACCCAGTACTTC.